This record concerns one T cell receptor beta chain sequence. Antigen: not known. This CDR3 comprises 14 residues. The V gene's germline CDR1 is MDHEN and CDR2 SYDVKM. V was shortened by 0 bases and J by 5 bases, with 10 bases between the two germline ends. The record originates from a study of cytomegalovirus exposure and HLA in healthy donors. Study-wide results and limits: There were several of the most significant clusters that appeared linked to common viral pathogens in a later analysis.

The PCR employed 60 Vbeta primers together with 13 Jbeta primers. Sequencing used immunoSEQ multiplex PCR; TCRdb keeps in-frame clones, though not all of them. The table lists approximately 73,000 clones, around 77% of them singletons. The specimen sequenced was PBMCs. This chain joins TRBV28 and TRBJ2-5; a weak D match, TRBD1 (6 bases). The sequence was obtained from a woman between 40 and 50 years old in good health and CMV-seropositive. The CDR3 region is CASSLWLRGETQYF. The CDR3 DNA is TGTGCCAGCAGTTTATGGCTTAGGGGGGAGACCCAGTACTTC.